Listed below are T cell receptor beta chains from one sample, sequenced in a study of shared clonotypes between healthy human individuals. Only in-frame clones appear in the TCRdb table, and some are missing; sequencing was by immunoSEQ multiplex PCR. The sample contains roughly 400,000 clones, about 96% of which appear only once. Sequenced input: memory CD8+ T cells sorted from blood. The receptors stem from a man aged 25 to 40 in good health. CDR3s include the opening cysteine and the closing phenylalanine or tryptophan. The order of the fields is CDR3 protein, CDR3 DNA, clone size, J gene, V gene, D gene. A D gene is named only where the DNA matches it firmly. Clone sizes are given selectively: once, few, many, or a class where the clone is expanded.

CDR3: CASSQPLWRAATDTQYF
DNA: TGTGCCAGCAGTCAACCGCTATGGCGGGCCGCCACAGATACGCAGTATTTT
size: once
J: TRBJ2-3
V: TRBV28
D: -

CDR3: CASSLTTGKLSYGYTF
DNA: TGTGCCAGCAGCTTGACGACAGGGAAGTTGAGCTATGGCTACACCTTC
size: -
J: TRBJ1-2
V: TRBV5-4
D: TRBD1

CDR3: CASRRHYYSNQPQHF
DNA: TGTGCCAGCAGGAGACATTATTATAGCAATCAGCCCCAGCATTTT
size: -
J: TRBJ1-5
V: TRBV27
D: -

CDR3: CASSPGGSGANVLTF
DNA: TGTGCCAGCAGCCCAGGGGGCTCTGGGGCCAACGTCCTGACTTTC
size: -
J: TRBJ2-6
V: TRBV5-8
D: TRBD1

CDR3: CASSATGRGEQYF
DNA: TGTGCCAGCAGCGCGACAGGGAGGGGGGAGCAGTACTTC
size: once
J: TRBJ2-7
V: TRBV7-9
D: -

CDR3: CASSLNSYEQYF
DNA: TGTGCCAGCAGCTTGAACTCCTACGAGCAGTACTTC
size: -
J: TRBJ2-7
V: TRBV5-8
D: -

CDR3: CASSQVFAGVRGNIQYF
DNA: TGCGCCAGCAGCCAAGTGTTCGCGGGAGTGAGGGGAAACATTCAGTACTTC
size: -
J: TRBJ2-4
V: TRBV4-1
D: TRBD2

CDR3: CASTSWTGPQETQYF
DNA: TGTGCCAGCACCTCCTGGACGGGACCCCAAGAGACCCAGTACTTC
size: -
J: TRBJ2-5
V: TRBV5-5
D: -

CDR3: CASTRGGSGSLATQYF
DNA: TGTGCCAGCACCCGAGGGGGTAGCGGGAGCCTTGCTACGCAGTATTTT
size: -
J: TRBJ2-3
V: TRBV7-6
D: TRBD2

CDR3: CASSGSGNTIYF
DNA: TGTGCCAGCAGTGGGTCTGGAAACACCATATATTTT
size: -
J: TRBJ1-3
V: TRBV6-1
D: -

CDR3: CASSVTGAYNEQFF
DNA: TGCGCCAGCAGCGTAACAGGGGCCTACAATGAGCAGTTCTTC
size: -
J: TRBJ2-1
V: TRBV5-1
D: TRBD1

CDR3: CASSIAPDREVYETQYF
DNA: TGTGCCAGTAGTATAGCCCCCGACAGGGAGGTATACGAGACCCAGTACTTC
size: -
J: TRBJ2-5
V: TRBV19
D: -

CDR3: CATAAGKEQYF
DNA: TGTGCCACCGCAGCGGGGAAGGAGCAGTACTTC
size: -
J: TRBJ2-7
V: TRBV2
D: TRBD2

CDR3: CASSQDKGGNYEQYF
DNA: TGTGCCAGCAGCCAAGATAAGGGCGGGAACTACGAGCAGTACTTC
size: -
J: TRBJ2-7
V: TRBV4-2
D: -

CDR3: CASSFRDRDSGQPQHF
DNA: TGTGCCAGCAGCTTCCGGGACAGGGATTCTGGGCAGCCCCAGCATTTT
size: -
J: TRBJ1-5
V: TRBV28
D: TRBD1

CDR3: CASSELSGRANTGELFF
DNA: TGTGCCAGCAGTGAACTCTCTGGCAGGGCGAACACCGGGGAGCTGTTTTTT
size: -
J: TRBJ2-2
V: TRBV6-1
D: -

CDR3: CASSLGTDTDTQYF
DNA: TGTGCCAGCAGTCTTGGGACAGATACAGATACGCAGTATTTT
size: -
J: TRBJ2-3
V: TRBV28
D: TRBD1

CDR3: CAWSTGDQPQHF
DNA: TGTGCCTGGAGTACCGGGGATCAGCCCCAGCATTTT
size: -
J: TRBJ1-5
V: TRBV30
D: -

CDR3: CASSQLYGLYEQYF
DNA: TGCGCCAGCAGCCAACTTTACGGACTCTACGAGCAGTACTTC
size: -
J: TRBJ2-7
V: TRBV4-1
D: -